This T cell receptor (beta chain) was sequenced in a study of blood T cell repertoires in COVID-19 (dated by TCRdb to the early 2020s). Context from the whole study: Collaborator samples came from the United States, Italy and Spain and covered acute and convalescent phases of COVID-19. The material from the prospective study consisted of cDNA or gDNA derived from T cells, B-cell-depleted T cells, or PBMCs. The dataset comprised deeply sampled blood TCRbeta repertoires from subjects exposed to, actively infected with, or recovered from COVID-19. A freely available public database, intended as a resource for researchers studying the immune response to SARS-CoV-2, is where the repertoires were released. The samples were drawn from two sources: the first 160 participants of the ongoing ImmuneRACE study, and some 1,300 subjects contributed by 6 global collaborators. A de-identified subject ID, COVID-19 status, age in years and sex were almost always included in the sample metadata. Where available, HLA class I and class II types were obtained from metadata supplied by the sample provider rather than from assay-based typing.

Beyond this particular receptor, the publication reports: The quantity of clinical and demographic metadata differed by source and by participant and was supplied without curation.

TCRbeta CDR3 regions were amplified from genomic DNA using the immunoSEQ Assay, a bias-controlled multiplex PCR. In the original analysis: The number of nucleated cells in each sample was estimated from the amplification of reference gene primers within the assay. To quantify the absolute abundance of each unique TCRbeta CDR3 rearrangement, sequence reads were collapsed and filtered. For each sample, productive Simpson clonality was calculated by taking the square root of Simpson's diversity index across productive rearrangements. Here the immuneACCESS table is served through TCRdb, limited to in-frame sequences with V and J called. Missing clones are a known gap in these copies; in checked studies unresolved V genes cover under half, and the rest lacks a known reason. That table supplies the V and J calls and clone size; D and trimming were determined from the DNA. In all, the sample holds 95,000 to 150,000 clones, and roughly four fifths of those were seen once. Together, the top ten hold 12% of the sample.

With respect to this clone: What this receptor recognizes is not known. One end of the junction varies from germline; a read error may be responsible.

Collaborating institutions collected whole blood in K2EDTA tubes following their own protocols. For TCRbeta analysis, collaborators shipped samples as frozen whole blood, isolated PBMCs, or DNA extracted from either of those sample types. As encoded in the germline V gene (reference sequence), CDR1 is GTSNPN while CDR2 is SVGIG. The CDR3 holds 13 amino acids from the cysteine to the phenylalanine. Kept here is only the CDR3 DNA, which spans 39 bases and is read in frame from base 1. Source material: peripheral blood. Recombination linked TRBV30 to TRBJ1-1; the D gene assignment is ambiguous. The TCR was taken from a man in his sixties with acute or convalescent COVID-19. The CDR3: CAWGAGVKTEAFF. The sequenced DNA is TGTGCCTGGGGAGCGGGTGTGAAGACTGAAGCTTTCTTT.